The sequence of this T cell receptor beta chain was determined in a study of T cell changes during pregnancy in multiple sclerosis. The protocol was immunoSEQ multiplex PCR, while the TCRdb copy is restricted to in-frame clones and leaves out a portion. The sample has 100,000 or so clones, around 94% seen once. The sequenced sample was peripheral blood, obtained after pregnancy. This sequence was found in a female donor in good health, enrolled as a control in a pregnancy study.

As DNA, the CDR3 is TGCGCCAGCCGGCCTGGGACAGGGGGCGACGAGCAGTACTTC. Translating it yields CASRPGTGGDEQYF. J is TRBJ2-7 and V is TRBV5-1; 12 bases align to TRBD1. Germline-derived CDR1 and CDR2 are SGHRS and YFSETQ. The CDR3 totals 14 residues. V was clipped by 7 bases and J by 5 bases; unmatched bases: 7.